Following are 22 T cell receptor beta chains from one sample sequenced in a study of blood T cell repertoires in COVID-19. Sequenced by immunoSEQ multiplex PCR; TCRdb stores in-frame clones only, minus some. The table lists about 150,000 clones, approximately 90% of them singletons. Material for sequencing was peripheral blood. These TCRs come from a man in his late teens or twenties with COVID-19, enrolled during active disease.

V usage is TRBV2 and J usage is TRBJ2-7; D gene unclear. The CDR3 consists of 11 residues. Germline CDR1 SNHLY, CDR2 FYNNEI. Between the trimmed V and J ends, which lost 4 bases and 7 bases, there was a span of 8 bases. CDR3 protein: CASSALPEQYF. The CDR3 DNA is TGTGCCAGCAGTGCCCTCCCTGAGCAGTACTTC.

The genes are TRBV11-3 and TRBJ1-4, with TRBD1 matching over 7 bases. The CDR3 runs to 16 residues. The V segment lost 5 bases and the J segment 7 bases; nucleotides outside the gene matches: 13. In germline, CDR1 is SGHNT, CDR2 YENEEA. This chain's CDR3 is CASSPKGTGAGEKLFF. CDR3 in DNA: TGTGCCAGCAGCCCGAAGGGAACAGGGGCGGGTGAAAAACTGTTTTTT.

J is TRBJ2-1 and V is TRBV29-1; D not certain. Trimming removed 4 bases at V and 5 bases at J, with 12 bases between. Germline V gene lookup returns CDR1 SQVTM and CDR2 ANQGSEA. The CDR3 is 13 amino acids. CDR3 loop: CSVVAVSNNEQFF. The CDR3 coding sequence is TGCAGCGTTGTGGCGGTCTCGAACAATGAGCAGTTCTTC.

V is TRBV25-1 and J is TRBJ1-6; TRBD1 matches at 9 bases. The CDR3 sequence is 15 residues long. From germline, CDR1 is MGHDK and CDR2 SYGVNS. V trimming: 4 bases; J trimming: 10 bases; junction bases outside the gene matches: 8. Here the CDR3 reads CASSATGGNRSPLHF. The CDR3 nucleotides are TGTGCCAGCAGTGCGACAGGGGGTAATAGATCACCCCTCCACTTT.

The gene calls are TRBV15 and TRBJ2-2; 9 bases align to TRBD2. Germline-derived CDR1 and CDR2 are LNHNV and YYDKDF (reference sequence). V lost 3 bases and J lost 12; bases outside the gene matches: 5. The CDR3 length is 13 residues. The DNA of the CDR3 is TGTGCCACCAGCAGGATAGCGGGAGCCCAGCTGTTTTTT. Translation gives CATSRIAGAQLFF.

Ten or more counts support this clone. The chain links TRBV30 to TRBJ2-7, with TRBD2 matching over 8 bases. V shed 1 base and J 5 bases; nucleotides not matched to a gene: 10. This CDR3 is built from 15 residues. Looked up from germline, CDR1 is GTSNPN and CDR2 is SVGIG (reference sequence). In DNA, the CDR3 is TGTGCCTGGAGTGATGGTTCCAGCGGGAGCCACGAGCAGTACTTC. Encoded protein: CAWSDGSSGSHEQYF.

CDR3 in DNA: TGTGCCAGCAGCTTACGGCGGGGAAGCACAGATACGCAGTATTTT. This encodes CASSLRRGSTDTQYF. V and J are TRBV7-2 and TRBJ2-3; D is possibly TRBD2 (6 bases). The CDR3 totals 15 residues. CDR1 SGHTA and CDR2 FQGNSA come from the germline V gene. The V gene lost 2 bases and the J gene lost 0 bases, with 9 bases spanning the gap.

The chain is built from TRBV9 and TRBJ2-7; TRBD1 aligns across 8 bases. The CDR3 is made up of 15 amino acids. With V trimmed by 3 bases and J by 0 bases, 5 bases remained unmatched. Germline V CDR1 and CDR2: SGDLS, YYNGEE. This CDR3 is CASSAQGASSYEQYF. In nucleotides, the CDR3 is TGTGCCAGCAGCGCGCAGGGGGCAAGCTCCTACGAGCAGTACTTC.

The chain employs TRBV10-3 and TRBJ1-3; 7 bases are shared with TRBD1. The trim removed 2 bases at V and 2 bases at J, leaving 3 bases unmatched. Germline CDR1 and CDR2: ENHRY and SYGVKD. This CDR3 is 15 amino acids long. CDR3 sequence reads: CAISEQGGAGNTIYF. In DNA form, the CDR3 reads TGTGCCATCAGTGAGCAAGGGGGCGCTGGAAACACCATATATTTT.

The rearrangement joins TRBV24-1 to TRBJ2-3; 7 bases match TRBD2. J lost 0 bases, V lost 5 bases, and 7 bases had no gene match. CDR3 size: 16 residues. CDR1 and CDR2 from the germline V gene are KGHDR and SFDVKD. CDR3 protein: CATSVTDGGSTDTQYF. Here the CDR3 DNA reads TGTGCCACCAGTGTGACAGACGGGGGGAGCACAGATACGCAGTATTTT.

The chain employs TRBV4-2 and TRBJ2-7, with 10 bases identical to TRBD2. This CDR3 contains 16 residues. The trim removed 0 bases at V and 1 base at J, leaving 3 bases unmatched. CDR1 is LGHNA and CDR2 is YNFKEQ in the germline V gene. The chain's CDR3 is CASSQERAGGSYEQYF. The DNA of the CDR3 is TGTGCCAGCAGCCAAGAAAGAGCGGGAGGGTCCTACGAGCAGTACTTC.

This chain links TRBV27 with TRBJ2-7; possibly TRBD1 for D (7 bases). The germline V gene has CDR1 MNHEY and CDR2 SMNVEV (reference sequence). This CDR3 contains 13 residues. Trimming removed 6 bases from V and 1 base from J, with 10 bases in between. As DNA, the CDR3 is TGTGCCAGCAGGCCAGGGGGGTCCTACGAGCAGTACTTC. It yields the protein CASRPGGSYEQYF.

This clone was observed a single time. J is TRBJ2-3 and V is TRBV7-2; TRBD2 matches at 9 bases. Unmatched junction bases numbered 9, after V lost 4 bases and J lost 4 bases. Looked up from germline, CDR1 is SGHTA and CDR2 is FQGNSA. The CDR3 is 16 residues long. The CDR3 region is CASSSNLAGGPDTQYF. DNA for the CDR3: TGTGCCAGCAGCTCTAACTTGGCGGGAGGGCCAGATACGCAGTATTTT.

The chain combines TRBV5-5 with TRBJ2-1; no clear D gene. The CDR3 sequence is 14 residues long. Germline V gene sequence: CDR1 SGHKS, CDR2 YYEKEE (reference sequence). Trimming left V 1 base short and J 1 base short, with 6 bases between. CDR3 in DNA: TGTGCCAGCAGCTTGCACAGTTCCTACAATGAGCAGTTCTTC. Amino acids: CASSLHSSYNEQFF.

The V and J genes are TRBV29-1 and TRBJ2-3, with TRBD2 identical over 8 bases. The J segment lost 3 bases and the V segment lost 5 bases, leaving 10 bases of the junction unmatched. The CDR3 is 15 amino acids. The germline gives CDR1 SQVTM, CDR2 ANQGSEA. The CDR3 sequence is CSVTPAGRGTDTQYF. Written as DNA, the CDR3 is TGCAGCGTTACCCCCGCCGGGAGGGGAACAGATACGCAGTATTTT.

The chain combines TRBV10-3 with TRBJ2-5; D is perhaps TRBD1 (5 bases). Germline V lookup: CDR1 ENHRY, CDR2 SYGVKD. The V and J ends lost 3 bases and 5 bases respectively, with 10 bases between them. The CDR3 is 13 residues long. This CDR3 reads CAISDRQQETQYF. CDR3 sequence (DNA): TGTGCCATCAGTGACCGACAGCAGGAGACCCAGTACTTC.

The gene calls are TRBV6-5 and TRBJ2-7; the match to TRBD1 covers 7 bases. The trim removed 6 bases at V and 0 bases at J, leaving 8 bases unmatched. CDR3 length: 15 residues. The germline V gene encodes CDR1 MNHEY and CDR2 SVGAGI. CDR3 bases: TGTGCCAGCAGCTACAGGACAGGTCTCTCCTACGAGCAGTACTTC. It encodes CASSYRTGLSYEQYF.

This CDR3 reads CASSLIRWAGNGEAFF. The CDR3 DNA reads TGTGCCAGCAGCTTGATCCGCTGGGCCGGGAATGGAGAAGCTTTCTTT. The V and J genes are TRBV5-8 and TRBJ1-1; D ambiguous. Germline assignment: CDR1 SGHTS and CDR2 YDEGEE. V lost 1 base to trimming and J lost 8 bases, with 21 bases between them. CDR3 length equals 16 residues.

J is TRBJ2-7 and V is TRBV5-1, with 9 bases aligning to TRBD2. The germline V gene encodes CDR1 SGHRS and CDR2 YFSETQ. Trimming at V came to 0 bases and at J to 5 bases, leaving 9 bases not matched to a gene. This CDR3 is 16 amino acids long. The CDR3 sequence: CASSLAGGRAGHEQYF. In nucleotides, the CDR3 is TGCGCCAGCAGCTTGGCGGGCGGGAGGGCCGGCCACGAGCAGTACTTC.

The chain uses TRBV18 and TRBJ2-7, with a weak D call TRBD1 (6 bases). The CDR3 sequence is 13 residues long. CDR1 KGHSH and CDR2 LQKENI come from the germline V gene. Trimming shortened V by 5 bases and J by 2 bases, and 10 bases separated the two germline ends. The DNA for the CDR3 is TGTGCCAGCTCAAAAGGACAGACCTACGAGCAGTACTTC. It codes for CASSKGQTYEQYF.

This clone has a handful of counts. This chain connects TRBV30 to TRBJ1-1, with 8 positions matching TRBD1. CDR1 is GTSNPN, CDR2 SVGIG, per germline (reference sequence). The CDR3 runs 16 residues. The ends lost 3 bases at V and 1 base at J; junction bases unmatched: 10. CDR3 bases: TGTGCCTGGAGATCCGGGACAGGTTACTCGAACACTGAAGCTTTCTTT. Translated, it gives CAWRSGTGYSNTEAFF.

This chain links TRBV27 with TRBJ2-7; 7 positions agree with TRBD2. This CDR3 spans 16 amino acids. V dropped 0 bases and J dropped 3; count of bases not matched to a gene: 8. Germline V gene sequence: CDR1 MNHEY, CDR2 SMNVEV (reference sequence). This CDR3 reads CASSLSGLAEVYEQYF. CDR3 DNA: TGTGCCAGCAGTTTATCGGGGCTAGCGGAAGTCTACGAGCAGTACTTC.